A single sample is the source of the 17 T cell receptor beta chains below, sequenced in a study of CXCR3-negative and CXCR3-positive naive CD8 T cells. General study results and limits: Naive CXCR3-positive cells had TRB CDR3s more hydrophobic than those of CXCR3-negative naive cells.

Their antigen targets remain unknown. Libraries of TRB cDNA were made by 5' RACE and carried UMIs. TCRdb re-called the 5' RACE reads, yielding one record per CDR3 amino acid sequence without DNA. This listing includes some 140,000 distinct CDR3 sequences. The material sequenced was naive CXCR3+ CD8+ T cells from blood. As for subset: CD45RO-CCR7+CD27+CD95- naive CD8+ T cells expressing CXCR3 (TNR3+). These receptors all stem from a human donor in good health. Some clones in this sample may be carry-over from other donors' samples.

The J gene is TRBJ2-5, the V gene TRBV20-1; no DNA is available, so the TRBD1 call from TCRdb remains unchecked. This CDR3 is built from 14 residues. The germline CDR1 and CDR2 sequences are DFQATT and SNEGSKA (reference sequence). CDR3 loop: CSAPTTGLQETQYF.

The V call is TRBV7-7, the J call TRBJ2-5. Germline lookup yields CDR1 SSHAT and CDR2 FNYEAQ (reference sequence). The CDR3 sequence is 14 residues long. This CDR3 reads CASSQVGIQETQYF.

V usage is TRBV4-1 and J usage is TRBJ2-7; checking the TCRdb D call of TRBD1 is not possible without DNA. There are 14 residues in the CDR3. Germline lookup yields CDR1 MGHRA and CDR2 YSYEKL. Here the CDR3 reads CASSRMTGDDEQYF.

This rearrangement joins TRBV20-1 to TRBJ2-7; TCRdb's D gene call, TRBD1, goes unchecked for lack of DNA. The CDR3 is made up of 14 amino acids. Looked up from germline, CDR1 is DFQATT and CDR2 is SNEGSKA (reference sequence). The CDR3: CSARIDRAPYEQYF.

The chain is built from TRBV5-1 and TRBJ2-7. This CDR3 is built from 13 residues. The V gene's germline CDR1 is SGHRS and CDR2 YFSETQ. The CDR3 spells CASSLSPKHEQYF. Filled out from reference TRBV5-1 and TRBJ2-7, the complete variable domain reads KAGVTQTPRYLIKTRGQQVTLSCSPISGHRSVSWYQQTPGQGLQFLFEYFSETQRNKGNFPGRFSGRQFSNSRSEMNVSTLELGDSALYLCASSLSPKHEQYFGPGTRLTVT.

The rearrangement joins TRBV28 to TRBJ1-1. This CDR3 is built from 12 residues. Germline lookup yields CDR1 MDHEN and CDR2 SYDVKM. This chain's CDR3 is CASSFVNTEAFF.

The chain employs TRBV7-9 and TRBJ2-1; TCRdb's D gene call, TRBD1, goes unchecked for lack of DNA. This CDR3 spans 11 amino acids. Per germline, CDR1 SEHNR and CDR2 FQNEAQ (reference sequence). The CDR3 loop is CARGDHNEQFF.

The V and J genes are TRBV7-9 and TRBJ2-7; TCRdb selects TRBD1, and the lack of DNA leaves this call unchecked. This CDR3 has 14 residues. Per germline, CDR1 SEHNR and CDR2 FQNEAQ (reference sequence). CDR3 sequence: CASSPGAGSYEQYF. Looking up the rest from reference TRBV7-9 and TRBJ2-7 gives the full variable domain: DTGVSQNPRHKITKRGQNVTFRCDPISEHNRLYWYRQTLGQGPEFLTYFQNEAQLEKSRLLSDRFSAERPKGSFSTLEIQRTEQGDSAMYLCASSPGAGSYEQYFGPGTRLTVT.

The CDR3 loop is CSVGQEYNEQFF. The chain couples TRBV29-1 to TRBJ2-1; TCRdb designates TRBD1, a call that cannot be tested without DNA. Germline V gene lookup returns CDR1 SQVTM and CDR2 ANQGSEA. This CDR3 has 12 amino acids.

The rearrangement uses TRBV29-1 and TRBJ1-1; checking the TCRdb D call of TRBD1 is not possible without DNA. CDR1 is SQVTM, CDR2 ANQGSEA, per germline. The CDR3 length is 14 residues. The CDR3 is CSVGGTGGGGEAFF.

CDR3 loop: CATTGEDGSYNEQLF. The chain couples TRBV15 to TRBJ2-1; TCRdb names TRBD2, which stays unverified in the absence of DNA. The CDR3 loop spans 15 amino acids. Germline loops: CDR1 LNHNV, CDR2 YYDKDF (reference sequence).

This chain uses TRBV14 with TRBJ1-6. Germline V CDR1 and CDR2: SGHDN, FVKESK. The CDR3 sequence is 16 residues long. CDR3: CASSQEAYSYNSPLHF.

The chain employs TRBV9 and TRBJ2-7. This CDR3 is 14 amino acids long. The germline gives CDR1 SGDLS, CDR2 YYNGEE. The CDR3 protein is CASSVGVDSYEQYF.

This rearrangement joins TRBV12-3 or TRBV12-4 to TRBJ2-1; TCRdb outputs TRBD2, but without DNA this stays unchecked. There are 15 residues in the CDR3. CDR3 sequence reads: CASSIPGTSANEQFF.

The genes are TRBV29-1 and TRBJ2-7; checking the TCRdb D call of TRBD2 is not possible without DNA. This CDR3 contains 13 residues. Germline assignment: CDR1 SQVTM and CDR2 ANQGSEA. The CDR3 region is CSVDISGVYEQYF.

The J gene is TRBJ1-6, the V gene TRBV30; TCRdb's D call of TRBD1 is untestable without DNA. The CDR3 spans 15 residues. Germline V lookup: CDR1 GTSNPN, CDR2 SVGIG (reference sequence). The chain's CDR3 is CAWRTGSSYNSPLHF.

The rearrangement uses TRBV7-2 and TRBJ1-1; TCRdb proposes TRBD1, but this gene call is untestable without DNA. CDR1 is SGHTA and CDR2 is FQGNSA in the germline V gene. The CDR3 length is 15 residues. CDR3 residues: CASSLNRGGDTEAFF.